The 14 T cell receptor beta chains below were found in one sample sequenced in a study of shared clonotypes between healthy human individuals. Generated by immunoSEQ multiplex PCR, the TCRdb table keeps only in-frame clones and is missing some. The sample has millions of clones, over 85% seen once. The sequenced material came from naive CD4+ T cells sorted from blood. Subset meaning: CD45RA+ positively selected. The receptors originated from a young man in good health.

The chain recombines TRBV5-1 with TRBJ2-5, with TRBD2 identical over 15 bases. CDR1 is SGHRS, CDR2 YFSETQ, per germline. V dropped 4 bases and J dropped 5; count of bases not matched to a gene: 6. This CDR3 spans 16 amino acids. The DNA of the CDR3 is TGCGCCAGCAGCCCAAGGACTAGCGGGGGGGCGGAGACCCAGTACTTC. It translates to CASSPRTSGGAETQYF. Looking up the rest from reference TRBV5-1 and TRBJ2-5 gives the full variable domain: KAGVTQTPRYLIKTRGQQVTLSCSPISGHRSVSWYQQTPGQGLQFLFEYFSETQRNKGNFPGRFSGRQFSNSRSEMNVSTLELGDSALYLCASSPRTSGGAETQYFGPGTRLLVL.

The rearrangement joins TRBV18 to TRBJ1-4; unclear D gene. From germline, CDR1 is KGHSH and CDR2 LQKENI. The CDR3 sequence is 16 residues long. V was cut by 1 base and J by 1 base, with 10 bases left in between. CDR3: CASSPRSLGTNEKLFF. In DNA form, the CDR3 reads TGTGCCAGCTCACCACGGTCCTTGGGAACTAATGAAAAACTGTTTTTT.

For the CDR3, the DNA is TGCGCCAGCAAGGCTAGCTCCTACAATGAGCAGTTCTTC. It is translated as CASKASSYNEQFF. This sequence joins TRBV5-1 and TRBJ2-1; D not certain. The V and J ends lost 6 bases and 0 bases respectively, with 7 bases between them. The CDR3 has 13 amino acids. CDR1 SGHRS and CDR2 YFSETQ come from the germline V gene.

For this clone: In the same sample, other DNA sequences code for this CDR3. The chain uses TRBV7-9 and TRBJ1-4; 9 nucleotides align to TRBD1. Germline lookup yields CDR1 SEHNR and CDR2 FQNEAQ (reference sequence). The CDR3 is 15 amino acids. V trimming: 1 base; J trimming: 8 bases; junction bases outside the gene matches: 5. The CDR3 spells CASSLGDRENEKLFF. CDR3 DNA: TGTGCCAGCAGCTTAGGGGACAGGGAGAACGAAAAACTGTTTTTT.

This CDR3 reads CASSGGWRSYEQYF. The CDR3 region has the DNA TGTGCCAGCAGTGGGGGGTGGCGCTCCTACGAGCAGTACTTC. The V and J genes are TRBV2 and TRBJ2-7; D may match TRBD1 or TRBD2 (5 bases each). The CDR3 sequence is 14 residues long. The germline V and J ends were trimmed by 4 bases and 0 bases, with 10 bases remaining between them. Germline loops: CDR1 SNHLY, CDR2 FYNNEI.

This chain joins TRBV10-3 and TRBJ2-3; D is possibly TRBD1 (6 bases). The CDR3 is 16 residues long. Trimming left V 3 bases short and J 0 bases short, with 13 bases between. Germline values: CDR1 ENHRY, CDR2 SYGVKD. The CDR3 nucleotides are TGTGCCATCAGTGAACAGACAGGCCATAGCACAGATACGCAGTATTTT. Translation: CAISEQTGHSTDTQYF.

The J gene is TRBJ2-3, the V gene TRBV7-2; D is ambiguous. This CDR3 region has 14 residues. Germline lookup yields CDR1 SGHTA and CDR2 FQGNSA. With 3 bases removed from V and 3 bases from J, the gap between germline ends came to 10 bases. CDR3 loop: CASSFLLPTDTQYF. The CDR3 coding sequence is TGTGCCAGCAGCTTTCTCCTCCCAACAGATACGCAGTATTTT.

The gene calls are TRBV5-4 and TRBJ2-1, with unresolved D. This CDR3 spans 16 amino acids. Looked up from germline, CDR1 is SGHNT and CDR2 is YYREEE (reference sequence). The V and J ends lost 3 bases and 10 bases respectively, with 23 bases between them. DNA for the CDR3: TGTGCCAGCAGCTCGAGTAAGACTGTTCTTCTGAAAGAGCAGTTCTTC. It codes for CASSSSKTVLLKEQFF.

V is TRBV10-3 and J is TRBJ2-1, with TRBD2 identical over 9 bases. Losses at the gene ends were 4 bases for V and 0 bases for J; bases not matched to a gene: 4. The CDR3 is 16 amino acids. Looked up from germline, CDR1 is ENHRY and CDR2 is SYGVKD. The CDR3, as DNA: TGTGCCATCAGTGTCCTAGCGGGAAGCTCCTACAATGAGCAGTTCTTC. Protein: CAISVLAGSSYNEQFF.

The J gene is TRBJ1-1, the V gene TRBV10-3; 7 bases line up with TRBD1. The J segment lost 3 bases and the V segment lost 11 bases, leaving 6 bases of the junction unmatched. Germline values: CDR1 ENHRY, CDR2 SYGVKD. CDR3 size: 12 residues. The CDR3: CAATGLDTEAFF. CDR3 nucleotides: TGTGCCGCGACAGGGTTGGACACTGAAGCTTTCTTT.

This chain uses TRBV11-2 with TRBJ2-3, with D perhaps TRBD1 (6 bases). The CDR3 runs to 14 residues. Germline V gene sequence: CDR1 SGHAT, CDR2 FQNNGV. Trimming stripped 3 bases from V and 1 base from J, with 8 bases between. CDR3 residues: CASSLDRRTDTQYF. The CDR3 DNA reads as TGTGCCAGCAGCTTGGACAGACGCACAGATACGCAGTATTTT.

The J gene is TRBJ1-1, the V gene TRBV7-9; D call uncertain. In germline, CDR1 is SEHNR, CDR2 FQNEAQ (reference sequence). CDR3 length: 15 residues. Trimming shortened V by 5 bases and J by 1 base, and 14 bases separated the two germline ends. Here the CDR3 reads CASSIPREANTEAFF. DNA for the CDR3: TGTGCCAGCAGCATACCACGGGAGGCGAACACTGAAGCTTTCTTT.

The chain is built from TRBV30 and TRBJ2-3; D not resolved. Germline V gives CDR1 GTSNPN, CDR2 SVGIG (reference sequence). The ends were cut back, 3 bases at V and 2 bases at J, with 12 bases in the middle. CDR3 length equals 14 residues. CDR3 region: CAWRRMPDTDTQYF. In nucleotides, the CDR3 is TGTGCCTGGAGGCGGATGCCGGACACAGATACGCAGTATTTT.

Written as DNA, the CDR3 is TGTGCCAGCAGTGGCCGCTGGGAAATCTCCTACGAGCAGTACTTC. Its protein is CASSGRWEISYEQYF. This chain uses TRBV6-1 with TRBJ2-7; D is ambiguous. The CDR3 runs to 15 residues. Trimming took off 4 bases at V and 0 bases at J, with 13 bases between the two ends. Germline CDR1 MNHNS, CDR2 SASEGT.